One T cell receptor beta chain is described in this entry. The ends were cut back, 0 bases at V and 1 base at J, with 12 bases in the middle. CDR3 length: 16 residues. CDR1 is SGHDN and CDR2 is FVKESK in the germline V gene. This sample was included in a study of blood T cell repertoires in COVID-19. Authors' processing steps: Reference gene primer amplification gave nucleated cell count estimates. Generated by immunoSEQ multiplex PCR, the TCRdb table keeps only in-frame clones and is missing some. V, J and clone size are those of that table, while D and trimming were read from the DNA. The sample lists 300,000 to 450,000 clones, about 90% occurring once.

This rearrangement joins TRBV14 to TRBJ2-5; D is unresolved. The clonotype comes from a man aged 25-45 years who had recovered from COVID-19. Input material: PBMCs or T cells enriched from blood (not recorded which). The CDR3 loop reads CASSQEIVSLQETQYF. The CDR3 DNA follows: TGTGCCAGCAGCCAAGAGATAGTGAGTCTCCAAGAGACCCAGTACTTC.